This T cell receptor (beta chain) was sequenced during a study of blood T cell repertoires in COVID-19. Study summary: The United States, Italy and Spain supplied acute and convalescent COVID-19 samples. Sample material is recorded as cDNA or gDNA derived from T cells, B-cell-depleted T cells, or PBMCs.

Trimming took off 2 bases at V and 3 bases at J, with 11 bases between the two ends. The CDR3 runs to 15 residues. Germline V gives CDR1 MGHRA, CDR2 YSYEKL. Original processing methods: Quantification of nucleated cells was approximated via reference gene primer amplification. Clones were read by immunoSEQ multiplex PCR, and TCRdb kept only the in-frame ones, dropping some. V and J calls and clone size follow that table, whereas D and trimming were derived from the DNA. The table shows around 97,000 clones, with around 90% occurring only once. The chain recombines TRBV4-1 with TRBJ2-1; D may be TRBD2 (6 bases). Sequencing was done on a sample of peripheral blood. This clonotype originated in an older woman with acute or convalescent COVID-19. The CDR3 coding sequence is TGCGCCAGCAGCCAACGGGAGCGGAACTACAATGAGCAGTTCTTC. Translated: CASSQRERNYNEQFF.